Following are 24 T cell receptor beta chains from one sample sequenced in a study of early stage breast cancer tumors. Profiling relied on immunoSEQ multiplex PCR, and the TCRdb table lists in-frame clones only, not all of them. There are approximately 54,000 clones in the sample; roughly 73% occur only once, and around 3.4% lies in the top ten. Material: blood. The source is a person aged 35-50 years with breast cancer.

The chain links TRBV2 to TRBJ1-4; D gene uncertain. Per germline, CDR1 SNHLY and CDR2 FYNNEI. Trimming removed 6 bases at V and 8 bases at J, with 16 bases between. The CDR3 length is 14 residues. The CDR3 sequence is CASRPDGGREKLFF. In nucleotides, the CDR3 is TGTGCCAGCAGACCGGATGGAGGTCGGGAAAAACTGTTTTTT.

The J gene is TRBJ1-3, the V gene TRBV2; no firm D call. Trimming stripped 5 bases from V and 6 bases from J, with 8 bases between. The germline gives CDR1 SNHLY, CDR2 FYNNEI. This CDR3 spans 12 amino acids. The CDR3 nucleotides read TGTGCCAGCAGTACCTCAGAAAACACCATATATTTT. This encodes CASSTSENTIYF.

The rearrangement uses TRBV4-1 and TRBJ2-7; TRBD2 matches at 8 bases. The V gene end was trimmed by 0 bases and the J gene end by 0 bases; junction bases not matched to a gene: 4. Germline CDR1 and CDR2: MGHRA and YSYEKL. There are 16 residues in the CDR3. The CDR3 DNA reads as TGCGCCAGCAGCCAAGACAGTAGCGGGGCCTCCTACGAGCAGTACTTC. It specifies CASSQDSSGASYEQYF.

The chain carries TRBV7-9 and TRBJ1-5; 8 nucleotides align to TRBD1. Germline CDR1 and CDR2: SEHNR and FQNEAQ (reference sequence). The ends lost 6 bases at V and 10 bases at J; junction bases unmatched: 8. The CDR3 runs to 13 residues. Here the CDR3 reads CASSPGTGNPQHF. Here the CDR3 DNA reads TGTGCCAGCAGTCCCGGGACAGGTAACCCCCAGCATTTT. Using reference TRBV7-9 and TRBJ1-5 for the parts outside the CDR3, the full variable domain is DTGVSQNPRHKITKRGQNVTFRCDPISEHNRLYWYRQTLGQGPEFLTYFQNEAQLEKSRLLSDRFSAERPKGSFSTLEIQRTEQGDSAMYLCASSPGTGNPQHFGDGTRLSIL.

The V and J genes are TRBV19 and TRBJ2-1, with D uncertain. Between the trimmed V and J ends, which lost 3 bases and 6 bases, there was a span of 3 bases. The CDR3 length is 11 residues. The germline V gene encodes CDR1 LNHDA and CDR2 SQIVND (reference sequence). In nucleotides, the CDR3 is TGTGCCAGTAGTATTTTCAATGAGCAGTTCTTC. Protein sequence: CASSIFNEQFF.

The V and J genes are TRBV6-1 and TRBJ2-7; the match to TRBD2 covers 9 bases. The junction had 2 bases not matched to a gene; V was cut back by 2 bases and J by 0 bases. CDR3 size: 15 residues. In germline, CDR1 is MNHNS, CDR2 SASEGT. Here the CDR3 reads CASSEFSGSSYEQYF. The DNA of the CDR3 is TGTGCCAGCAGTGAATTTAGCGGGAGCTCCTACGAGCAGTACTTC.

The chain carries TRBV6-1 and TRBJ2-7; D call uncertain. The CDR3 totals 13 residues. The germline V and J ends were trimmed by 2 bases and 3 bases, with 8 bases remaining between them. The germline V gene encodes CDR1 MNHNS and CDR2 SASEGT. The DNA of the CDR3 is TGTGCCAGCAGTGAATTAGCTAACTACGAGCAGTACTTC. Translation: CASSELANYEQYF.

The chain has TRBV27 and TRBJ2-3, with 9 bases fitting TRBD2. Germline CDR1 and CDR2: MNHEY and SMNVEV (reference sequence). CDR3 length: 19 residues. Trimming cost V 3 bases and J 2 bases; bases outside gene matches: 15. CDR3 DNA: TGTGCCAGCAGTTTTCGGGCTAGCGGGATAGGGGCCCCCACAGATACGCAGTATTTT. Amino acids: CASSFRASGIGAPTDTQYF.

This clone was counted a single time. The chain links TRBV19 to TRBJ2-1; D assignment may be TRBD1 or TRBD2 (6 bases each). The CDR3 totals 15 residues. Trimming left V 3 bases short and J 1 base short, with 10 bases between. Germline loops: CDR1 LNHDA, CDR2 SQIVND (reference sequence). CDR3 amino acids: CASSIEGGSYNEQFF. The CDR3 DNA reads TGTGCCAGTAGTATTGAGGGGGGATCCTACAATGAGCAGTTCTTC. Using reference TRBV19 and TRBJ2-1 for the parts outside the CDR3, the full variable domain is DGGITQSPKYLFRKEGQNVTLSCEQNLNHDAMYWYRQDPGQGLRLIYYSQIVNDFQKGDIAEGYSVSREKKESFPLTVTSAQKNPTAFYLCASSIEGGSYNEQFFGPGTRLTVL.

This clone was found a few times. The rearrangement links TRBV7-3 to TRBJ2-1; TRBD1 is a possible D gene (5 bases). The germline V and J ends were trimmed by 1 base and 8 bases, with 12 bases remaining between them. Germline lookup yields CDR1 SGHTA and CDR2 FQGTGA. The CDR3 contains 14 residues. The CDR3 bases are TGTGCCAGCAGCTTAAGCAGGGCATCGGATGAGCAGTTCTTC. This sequence encodes CASSLSRASDEQFF.

V is TRBV10-1 and J is TRBJ2-2, with D hard to call. Germline V gene lookup returns CDR1 WNHNN and CDR2 SYGVQD (reference sequence). The CDR3 is 11 amino acids. The ends were cut back, 4 bases at V and 6 bases at J, with 3 bases in the middle. CDR3 in amino acids: CASSGAGELFF. CDR3 sequence (DNA): TGCGCCAGCAGTGGGGCCGGGGAGCTGTTTTTT.

This clone has only one observation. The chain carries TRBV5-1 and TRBJ2-1, with 13 bases matching TRBD2. From germline, CDR1 is SGHRS and CDR2 YFSETQ. The ends lost 4 bases at V and 0 bases at J; junction bases unmatched: 7. The CDR3 length is 18 residues. The CDR3 sequence is CASSPGTSGIGSYNEQFF. For the CDR3, the DNA is TGCGCCAGCAGCCCAGGGACTAGCGGGATAGGCTCCTACAATGAGCAGTTCTTC.

The gene calls are TRBV4-1 and TRBJ2-7; 10 positions agree with TRBD2. Germline V gives CDR1 MGHRA, CDR2 YSYEKL. This CDR3 is 15 amino acids long. V trimming: 2 bases; J trimming: 4 bases; junction bases outside the gene matches: 5. CDR3 amino acids: CASSQQAGGPYEQYF. The CDR3 nucleotides are TGCGCCAGCAGCCAACAAGCGGGAGGGCCGTACGAGCAGTACTTC.

The rearrangement links TRBV5-1 to TRBJ2-3, with D possibly TRBD1 on 6 matching bases. Germline V lookup: CDR1 SGHRS, CDR2 YFSETQ. Between the trimmed V and J ends, which lost 3 bases and 0 bases, there was a span of 8 bases. The CDR3 contains 14 residues. The CDR3 is CASSSQGSTDTQYF. As DNA, the CDR3 is TGCGCCAGCAGCTCACAGGGTAGCACAGATACGCAGTATTTT.

The rearrangement links TRBV7-6 to TRBJ2-5, with D perhaps TRBD2 (5 bases). V was clipped by 5 bases and J by 2 bases, with 9 bases between them. This CDR3 is built from 13 residues. CDR1 and CDR2 (germline): SGHVS, FNYEAQ. The CDR3 region is CASSPGVQETQYF. The CDR3 bases are TGTGCCAGCAGCCCCGGGGTTCAAGAGACCCAGTACTTC.

This chain uses TRBV7-2 with TRBJ2-7; D may be TRBD1 (6 bases). V was pared by 4 bases and J by 6 bases, with 10 bases between. The CDR3 length is 12 residues. Germline CDR1 reads SGHTA; CDR2 reads FQGNSA. Written as DNA, the CDR3 is TGTGCCAGCAGCTCAACAGGGAGCGAGCAGTACTTC. As protein: CASSSTGSEQYF.

The chain is built from TRBV9 and TRBJ2-3; 12 bases map to TRBD2. Per germline, CDR1 SGDLS and CDR2 YYNGEE. Trimming cost V 4 bases and J 5 bases; bases outside gene matches: 23. This CDR3 is built from 21 residues. In DNA form, the CDR3 reads TGTGCCAGCAGCCCAGGGGCGGGAGTTGGGACTAGCGGGCTCGGTAGAGATACGCAGTATTTT. This codes for CASSPGAGVGTSGLGRDTQYF.

V is TRBV5-1 and J is TRBJ2-5; unclear D gene. V was trimmed by 5 bases and J by 5 bases, leaving 13 bases between them. The CDR3 has 13 amino acids. The germline CDR1 and CDR2 sequences are SGHRS and YFSETQ. DNA of the CDR3: TGCGCCAGCAGGAACCCATTCGAGGAGACCCAGTACTTC. This translates into CASRNPFEETQYF. The variable domain in full, completed from reference TRBV5-1 and TRBJ2-5, reads KAGVTQTPRYLIKTRGQQVTLSCSPISGHRSVSWYQQTPGQGLQFLFEYFSETQRNKGNFPGRFSGRQFSNSRSEMNVSTLELGDSALYLCASRNPFEETQYFGPGTRLLVL.

The J gene is TRBJ1-1, the V gene TRBV4-1, with a tentative D call TRBD1 (6 bases). Germline V gene sequence: CDR1 MGHRA, CDR2 YSYEKL. V was clipped by 6 bases and J by 4 bases, with 21 bases between them. The CDR3 runs 16 residues. The CDR3 is CASRGGVARGSTEAFF. DNA for the CDR3: TGCGCCAGCAGGGGGGGCGTGGCCCGGGGCAGCACTGAAGCTTTCTTT.

The rearrangement links TRBV11-3 to TRBJ2-5; weak D call: TRBD2 (6 bases). Trimming pared 5 bases from V and 2 bases from J, leaving 9 bases between. In germline, CDR1 is SGHNT, CDR2 YENEEA. The CDR3 covers 13 residues. The chain's CDR3 is CASSRDLQETQYF. Written as DNA, the CDR3 is TGTGCCAGCAGCCGGGACTTACAAGAGACCCAGTACTTC.

V and J are TRBV6-6 and TRBJ2-7; D gene unclear. V lost 0 bases and J 6 bases, leaving 6 bases between the germline ends. The CDR3 has 12 amino acids. Germline V gene data show CDR1 as MNHNY and CDR2 as SVGAGI (reference sequence). DNA for the CDR3: TGTGCCAGCAGTTACTCGGAGTCCGAGCAGTACTTC. Translating it yields CASSYSESEQYF.

The chain links TRBV19 to TRBJ2-5; D is unclear. This CDR3 comprises 13 residues. The V and J ends lost 6 bases and 2 bases respectively, with 10 bases between them. Germline V gene sequence: CDR1 LNHDA, CDR2 SQIVND (reference sequence). This chain's CDR3 is CASSRNSQETQYF. The CDR3 bases are TGTGCCAGTAGCCGGAACTCTCAAGAGACCCAGTACTTC.

The V and J genes are TRBV28 and TRBJ1-5; 10 bases are shared with TRBD1. This CDR3 has 17 amino acids. V shed 2 bases, J shed 7 bases, and the junction held 11 bases outside the gene matches. The germline gives CDR1 MDHEN, CDR2 SYDVKM. As DNA, the CDR3 is TGTGCCAGCAGTTTAGGGGGACAGGGGTTAACTCGCCAGCCCCAGCATTTT. This sequence encodes CASSLGGQGLTRQPQHF.

The V call is TRBV2, the J call TRBJ2-5, with 10 bases aligning to TRBD2. CDR1 and CDR2 (germline): SNHLY, FYNNEI. The CDR3 contains 15 residues. The V and J ends lost 2 bases and 7 bases, in that order; junction bases with no gene match: 7. DNA of the CDR3: TGTGCCAGCAGTGAATCTAGCGGGAGTGGGTGGACCCAGTACTTC. Protein: CASSESSGSGWTQYF.